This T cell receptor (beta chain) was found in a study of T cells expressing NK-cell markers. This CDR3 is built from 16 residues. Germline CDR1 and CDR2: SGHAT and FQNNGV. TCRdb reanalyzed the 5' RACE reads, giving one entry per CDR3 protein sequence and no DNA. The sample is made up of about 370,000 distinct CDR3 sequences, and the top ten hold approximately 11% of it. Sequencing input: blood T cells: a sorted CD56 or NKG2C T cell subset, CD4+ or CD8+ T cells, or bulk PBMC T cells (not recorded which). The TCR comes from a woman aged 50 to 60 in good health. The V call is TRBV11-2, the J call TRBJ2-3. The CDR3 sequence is CASSLDRERRTDTQYF.